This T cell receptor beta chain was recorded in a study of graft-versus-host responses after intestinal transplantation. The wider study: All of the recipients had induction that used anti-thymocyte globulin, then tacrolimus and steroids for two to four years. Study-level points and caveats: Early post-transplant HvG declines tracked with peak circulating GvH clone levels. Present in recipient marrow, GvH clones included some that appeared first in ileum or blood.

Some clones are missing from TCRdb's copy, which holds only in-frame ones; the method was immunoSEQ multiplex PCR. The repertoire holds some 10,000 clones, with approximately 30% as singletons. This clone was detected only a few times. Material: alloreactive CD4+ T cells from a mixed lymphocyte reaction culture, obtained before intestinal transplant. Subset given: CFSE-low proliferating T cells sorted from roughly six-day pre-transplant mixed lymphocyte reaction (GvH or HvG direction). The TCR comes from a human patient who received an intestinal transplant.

This CDR3 reads CASSYVDRVDEQYF. The CDR3 coding sequence is TGTGCCAGCAGTTACGTGGACAGGGTCGACGAGCAGTACTTC. The V and J genes are TRBV6-5 and TRBJ2-7, with 8 bases matching TRBD1. Trimming at V came to 2 bases and at J to 5 bases, leaving 5 bases not matched to a gene. This CDR3 has 14 residues. Germline CDR1 and CDR2: MNHEY and SVGAGI.